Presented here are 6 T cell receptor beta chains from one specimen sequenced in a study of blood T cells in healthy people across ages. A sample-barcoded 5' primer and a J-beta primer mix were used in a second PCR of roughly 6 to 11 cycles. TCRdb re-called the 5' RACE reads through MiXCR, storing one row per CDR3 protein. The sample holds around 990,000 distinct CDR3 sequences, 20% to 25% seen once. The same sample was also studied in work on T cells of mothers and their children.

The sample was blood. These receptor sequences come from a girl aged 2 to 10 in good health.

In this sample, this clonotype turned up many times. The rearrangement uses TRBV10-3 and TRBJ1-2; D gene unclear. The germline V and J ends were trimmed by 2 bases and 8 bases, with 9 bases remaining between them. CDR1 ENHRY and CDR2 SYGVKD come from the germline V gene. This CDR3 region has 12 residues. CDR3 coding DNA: TGTGCCATCAGTGAGGCGGAGAGGGGCTACACCTTC. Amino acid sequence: CAISEAERGYTF.

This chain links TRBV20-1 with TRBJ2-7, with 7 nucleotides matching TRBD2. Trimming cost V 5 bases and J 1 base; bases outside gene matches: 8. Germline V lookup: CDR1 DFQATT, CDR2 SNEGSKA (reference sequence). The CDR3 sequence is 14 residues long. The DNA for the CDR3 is TGCAGTGCTGGCCCGCTCGGGGGGTCCTACGAGCAGTACTTC. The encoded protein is CSAGPLGGSYEQYF.

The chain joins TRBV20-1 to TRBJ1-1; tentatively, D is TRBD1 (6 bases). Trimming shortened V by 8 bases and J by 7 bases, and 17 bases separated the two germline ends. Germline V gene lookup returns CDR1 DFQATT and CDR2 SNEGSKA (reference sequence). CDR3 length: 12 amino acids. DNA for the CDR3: TGCAGTTCCTGGGGGGGGGCTAGTGAAGCTTTCTTT. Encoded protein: CSSWGGASEAFF.

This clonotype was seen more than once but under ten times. The CDR3 coding sequence is TGTGCCAGCAGCCTCCAGGTTCAGACCACCGGGGAGCTGTTTTTT. It encodes CASSLQVQTTGELFF. This rearrangement joins TRBV6-5 to TRBJ2-2; D not resolved. Germline V gene lookup returns CDR1 MNHEY and CDR2 SVGAGI. This CDR3 contains 15 residues. V was cut by 6 bases and J by 4 bases, with 15 bases left in between.

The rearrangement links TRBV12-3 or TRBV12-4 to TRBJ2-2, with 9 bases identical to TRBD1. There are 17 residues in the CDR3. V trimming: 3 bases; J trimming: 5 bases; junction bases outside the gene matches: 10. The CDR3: CASSFPKGTGMTGELFF. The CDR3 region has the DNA TGTGCCAGCAGTTTCCCTAAAGGGACAGGGATGACCGGGGAGCTGTTTTTT.

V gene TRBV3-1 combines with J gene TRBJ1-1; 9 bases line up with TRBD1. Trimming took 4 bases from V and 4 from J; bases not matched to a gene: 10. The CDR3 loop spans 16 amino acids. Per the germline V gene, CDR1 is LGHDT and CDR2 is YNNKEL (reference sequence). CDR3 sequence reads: CASSPHRGLGGTEAFF. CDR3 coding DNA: TGTGCCAGCAGCCCACACAGGGGGCTCGGCGGCACTGAAGCTTTCTTT.